Listed here are 32 T cell receptor beta chains from one sample, sequenced in a study of blood T cell repertoires in COVID-19. Using immunoSEQ multiplex PCR, the repertoire was profiled, and TCRdb retains in-frame clones only, with some absent. Among approximately 200,000 clones listed, approximately 90% were seen once. Material: peripheral blood. These TCRs come from a man in his 60s who had recovered from COVID-19.

This chain joins TRBV4-2 and TRBJ2-7, with D perhaps TRBD1 (6 bases). The V end lost 1 base, the J end lost 4 bases, and 14 bases lay between the germline ends. Germline V CDR1 and CDR2: LGHNA, YNFKEQ. This CDR3 comprises 15 residues. The CDR3 spells CASSQGTQGMYEQYF. DNA of the CDR3: TGTGCCAGCAGCCAAGGGACCCAGGGGATGTACGAGCAGTACTTC.

The V gene is TRBV2, the J gene TRBJ2-5; D perhaps matches TRBD1 (5 bases). CDR1 SNHLY and CDR2 FYNNEI come from the germline V gene. V gave up 6 bases and J gave up 7 bases, with 18 bases separating them. The CDR3 has 14 residues. CDR3: CASRSTELGVTQYF. The CDR3 nucleotides are TGTGCCAGCAGATCGACGGAGCTAGGGGTGACCCAGTACTTC.

The V call is TRBV5-1, the J call TRBJ2-3; 8 bases match TRBD1. From germline, CDR1 is SGHRS and CDR2 YFSETQ. This CDR3 is 15 amino acids long. J was trimmed by 10 bases and V by 0 bases; bases with no gene match: 10. CDR3 residues: CASSLEGTGGLAQYF. In DNA, the CDR3 is TGCGCCAGCAGCTTGGAGGGGACAGGCGGTCTCGCGCAGTATTTT. Together with reference TRBV5-1 and TRBJ2-3, the CDR3 gives the full variable domain: KAGVTQTPRYLIKTRGQQVTLSCSPISGHRSVSWYQQTPGQGLQFLFEYFSETQRNKGNFPGRFSGRQFSNSRSEMNVSTLELGDSALYLCASSLEGTGGLAQYFGPGTRLTVL.

With regard to this clone: In the same sample, other DNA sequences code for this CDR3. The gene calls are TRBV28 and TRBJ1-2; no clear D. This CDR3 is 12 amino acids long. In germline, CDR1 is MDHEN, CDR2 SYDVKM. V was trimmed by 3 bases and J by 4 bases, leaving 6 bases between them. CDR3 DNA sequence: TGTGCCAGCAGTTTCGGTGGCTATGGCTACACCTTC. Its protein product is CASSFGGYGYTF.

This rearrangement joins TRBV5-6 to TRBJ1-6; D gene uncertain. V was clipped by 1 base and J by 1 base, with 6 bases between them. The CDR3 extends over 15 amino acids. Germline V gene data show CDR1 as SGHDT and CDR2 as YYEEEE. CDR3 nucleotide sequence: TGTGCCAGCAGCTTGCCGGGGTCCTATAATTCACCCCTCCACTTT. This encodes CASSLPGSYNSPLHF.

This clone was detected only a few times. The J gene is TRBJ2-3, the V gene TRBV30, with 7 bases lining up with TRBD1. Germline V CDR1 and CDR2: GTSNPN, SVGIG (reference sequence). V lost 6 bases to trimming and J lost 0 bases; unmatched junction nucleotides: 3. The CDR3 covers 13 residues. The CDR3 DNA reads TGTGCCTGCCCGGGACAGAGCACAGATACGCAGTATTTT. Translation: CACPGQSTDTQYF.

The table lists this clone with a count of one. The CDR3 DNA follows: TGTGCCACCAGCAGAGATCAGGGGGTATATGAGACCCAGTACTTC. Translation gives CATSRDQGVYETQYF. The chain recombines TRBV15 with TRBJ2-5, with 7 bases lining up with TRBD1. Trimming cost V 0 bases and J 5 bases; bases outside gene matches: 6. The CDR3 covers 15 residues. CDR1 and CDR2 from the germline V gene are LNHNV and YYDKDF (reference sequence). The full variable domain, rest sourced from reference TRBV15 and TRBJ2-5, is DAMVIQNPRYQVTQFGKPVTLSCSQTLNHNVMYWYQQKSSQAPKLLFHYYDKDFNNEADTPDNFQSRRPNTSFCFLDIRSPGLGDTAMYLCATSRDQGVYETQYFGPGTRLLVL.

This chain connects TRBV7-9 to TRBJ2-4; D gene unclear. Trimming cost V 5 bases and J 1 base, with 9 bases left between them. CDR3 length equals 14 residues. Germline CDR1 reads SEHNR; CDR2 reads FQNEAQ (reference sequence). This CDR3 is CASSTLRAKNIQYF. The CDR3, as DNA: TGTGCCAGCAGCACACTCAGGGCCAAAAACATTCAGTACTTC.

The chain carries TRBV27 and TRBJ2-3, with TRBD1 identical over 9 bases. The CDR3 totals 16 residues. Germline V gene lookup returns CDR1 MNHEY and CDR2 SMNVEV (reference sequence). J was trimmed by 0 bases and V by 4 bases; bases with no gene match: 5. CDR3 bases: TGTGCCAGCAGTTCCCCACAGGGGGCGAGCACAGATACGCAGTATTTT. Translation gives CASSSPQGASTDTQYF.

The chain combines TRBV7-3 with TRBJ2-5, with D perhaps matching TRBD2 (6 bases). The CDR3 has 14 residues. Germline CDR1 is SGHTA and CDR2 is FQGTGA. V lost 5 bases and J 4 bases, leaving 14 bases between the germline ends. The CDR3 spells CASSPGTLVETQYF. CDR3 nucleotides: TGTGCCAGCAGCCCCGGGACTCTGGTAGAGACCCAGTACTTC.

This chain links TRBV7-9 with TRBJ1-6; weak D call: TRBD1 (5 bases). This CDR3 has 12 amino acids. CDR1 and CDR2 from the germline V gene are SEHNR and FQNEAQ (reference sequence). V gave up 1 base and J gave up 11 bases, with 6 bases separating them. The chain's CDR3 is CASSLEGPPLHF. The CDR3 DNA is TGTGCCAGCAGCTTAGAGGGGCCACCCCTCCACTTT.

Of note for this clone: The junction shows a germline mismatch at one end, possibly a read error. This chain's CDR3 is CASSDIGGGGSRRVF. The CDR3, as DNA: TGTGCCAGCAGCGACATCGGGGGAGGGGGGTCACGGAGAGTATTT. The chain links TRBV6-4 to TRBJ2-3; maybe TRBD2 (7 bases). Germline V CDR1 and CDR2: MRHNA, SNTAGT. The CDR3 totals 15 residues.

This rearrangement joins TRBV9 to TRBJ1-6; 7 bases fit TRBD1. This CDR3 is 14 amino acids long. CDR1 is SGDLS and CDR2 is YYNGEE in the germline V gene. With 3 bases clipped from V and 6 bases from J, the junction kept 3 bases outside the gene matches. In DNA form, the CDR3 reads TGTGCCAGCAGCGAGCGACAGGGTAATTCACCCCTCCACTTT. It yields the protein CASSERQGNSPLHF.

This rearrangement joins TRBV14 to TRBJ1-1, with 8 bases lining up with TRBD1. The CDR3 extends over 15 amino acids. CDR1 is SGHDN and CDR2 is FVKESK in the germline V gene. The V gene end was trimmed by 4 bases and the J gene end by 4 bases; junction bases not matched to a gene: 8. This CDR3 reads CASSPTTGEGTEAFF. The CDR3 DNA is TGTGCCAGCAGCCCGACGACAGGGGAGGGCACTGAAGCTTTCTTT. The complete variable domain, with remaining parts taken from reference TRBV14 and TRBJ1-1, reads EAGVTQFPSHSVIEKGQTVTLRCDPISGHDNLYWYRRVMGKEIKFLLHFVKESKQDESGMPNNRFLAERTGGTYSTLKVQPAELEDSGVYFCASSPTTGEGTEAFFGQGTRLTVV.

This clone occurred once. The genes are TRBV9 and TRBJ2-3, with D maybe TRBD2 (5 bases). The CDR3 loop spans 15 amino acids. Germline CDR1 and CDR2: SGDLS and YYNGEE. Trimming removed 0 bases at V and 1 base at J, with 9 bases between. CDR3: CASSVGLTGTDTQYF. DNA for the CDR3: TGTGCCAGCAGCGTAGGACTAACTGGCACAGATACGCAGTATTTT.

This rearrangement joins TRBV20-1 to TRBJ2-1, with 12 bases lining up with TRBD2. The ends lost 3 bases at V and 4 bases at J; junction bases unmatched: 7. This CDR3 is 16 amino acids long. Germline CDR1 is DFQATT and CDR2 is SNEGSKA (reference sequence). The CDR3 coding sequence is TGCAGTGCTAGTATATATGGACTAGCGGGGTACAATGAGCAGTTCTTC. It encodes CSASIYGLAGYNEQFF.

This chain links TRBV9 with TRBJ1-2; TRBD1 might be the D (6 bases). Germline-derived CDR1 and CDR2 are SGDLS and YYNGEE. V lost 2 bases to trimming and J lost 11 bases, with 10 bases between them. There are 11 residues in the CDR3. The CDR3 nucleotides read TGTGCCAGCAGCGTCACAGGGATATACACCTTC. It encodes CASSVTGIYTF.

The V gene is TRBV3-1 (or the pseudogene TRBV3-2), the J gene TRBJ1-4; D possibly corresponds to TRBD1 (5 bases). V was cut by 6 bases and J by 8 bases, with 13 bases left in between. In germline, CDR1 is LGHDT, CDR2 YNNKEL (reference sequence). The CDR3 spans 13 residues. The chain's CDR3 is CASSPRTFEKLFF. The CDR3 nucleotides read TGTGCCAGCAGTCCCAGGACATTCGAAAAACTGTTTTTT.

This chain links TRBV5-1 with TRBJ2-5; no definite D call. This CDR3 contains 12 residues. Germline V gene lookup returns CDR1 SGHRS and CDR2 YFSETQ. Trimming shortened V by 0 bases and J by 5 bases, and 5 bases separated the two germline ends. As DNA, the CDR3 is TGCGCCAGCAGCTTGGATCAGGAGACCCAGTACTTC. It encodes CASSLDQETQYF.

This chain uses TRBV30 with TRBJ1-5, with D perhaps TRBD1 (6 bases). V was shortened by 5 bases and J by 0 bases, with 14 bases between the two germline ends. The CDR3 totals 15 residues. Germline assignment: CDR1 GTSNPN and CDR2 SVGIG (reference sequence). The CDR3 region is CAWSTGTNSNQPQHF. For the CDR3, the DNA is TGTGCCTGGTCCACCGGGACAAATAGCAATCAGCCCCAGCATTTT.

V and J are TRBV2 and TRBJ1-1; D gene uncertain. With 4 bases removed from V and 0 bases from J, the gap between germline ends came to 9 bases. CDR3 length equals 14 residues. Per the germline V gene, CDR1 is SNHLY and CDR2 is FYNNEI. CDR3 region: CASSGQIMNTEAFF. The CDR3 DNA reads as TGTGCCAGCAGTGGCCAGATCATGAACACTGAAGCTTTCTTT.

As DNA, the CDR3 is TGCAGCGTCCGTAAGGGTCACCTCGGACTCCCGGTGGGAGAGACCCAGTACTTC. As protein: CSVRKGHLGLPVGETQYF. The chain combines TRBV29-1 with TRBJ2-5, with TRBD2 as a possible D gene (5 bases). Trimming removed 6 bases from V and 4 bases from J, with 30 bases in between. The CDR3 loop spans 18 amino acids. Germline CDR1 and CDR2: SQVTM and ANQGSEA. Based on the CDR3 plus reference TRBV29-1 and TRBJ2-5, the full variable domain is SAVISQKPSRDICQRGTSLTIQCQVDSQVTMMFWYRQQPGQSLTLIATANQGSEATYESGFVIDKFPISRPNLTFSTLTVSNMSPEDSSIYLCSVRKGHLGLPVGETQYFGPGTRLLVL.

Only one count was recorded for this clone. The chain links TRBV24-1 to TRBJ2-2; perhaps TRBD2 as D (5 bases). Germline CDR1 KGHDR, CDR2 SFDVKD. V was pared by 2 bases and J by 7 bases, with 7 bases between. This CDR3 is built from 13 residues. CDR3 in DNA: TGTGCCACCAGTGATTCGGGGTTCGGGGAGCTGTTTTTT. It is translated as CATSDSGFGELFF.

The rearrangement links TRBV5-6 to TRBJ1-5; D is possibly TRBD1 (6 bases). Germline CDR1 is SGHDT and CDR2 is YYEEEE. CDR3 length: 15 residues. With 3 bases removed from V and 2 bases from J, the gap between germline ends came to 12 bases. The CDR3 region has the DNA TGTGCCAGCAGCTCCAGGGGCATACGCAATCAGCCCCAGCATTTT. This encodes CASSSRGIRNQPQHF.

The chain links TRBV6-5 to TRBJ2-4; no clear D. The V end was cut by 5 bases, the J end by 1 base, with 12 bases between. Looked up from germline, CDR1 is MNHEY and CDR2 is SVGAGI. The CDR3 extends over 15 amino acids. The CDR3 is CASSPQARAKNIQYF. The CDR3 nucleotides read TGTGCCAGCAGTCCCCAGGCTCGGGCCAAAAACATTCAGTACTTC.

The chain employs TRBV5-1 and TRBJ2-1; 15 bases align to TRBD2. The V gene end was trimmed by 3 bases and the J gene end by 7 bases; junction bases not matched to a gene: 2. CDR3 length: 15 amino acids. CDR1 is SGHRS, CDR2 YFSETQ, per germline. DNA for the CDR3: TGCGCCAGCAGCTCGGGACTAGCGGGAGGTAATGAGCAGTTCTTC. As protein: CASSSGLAGGNEQFF.

The chain employs TRBV9 and TRBJ2-3; 7 bases map to TRBD2. This CDR3 is 15 amino acids long. In germline, CDR1 is SGDLS, CDR2 YYNGEE. J was trimmed by 1 base and V by 0 bases; bases with no gene match: 2. The CDR3 sequence is CASSVALAGTDTQYF. The CDR3 DNA reads TGTGCCAGCAGCGTAGCCCTAGCGGGCACAGATACGCAGTATTTT. Combining the CDR3 with reference TRBV9 and TRBJ2-3 gives the whole variable domain DSGVTQTPKHLITATGQRVTLRCSPRSGDLSVYWYQQSLDQGLQFLIQYYNGEERAKGNILERFSAQQFPDLHSELNLSSLELGDSALYFCASSVALAGTDTQYFGPGTRLTVL.

The V and J genes are TRBV9 and TRBJ2-5, with D possibly matching TRBD2 (6 bases). Trimming cost V 4 bases and J 5 bases, with 30 bases left between them. Germline lookup yields CDR1 SGDLS and CDR2 YYNGEE. This CDR3 has 19 amino acids. This chain's CDR3 is CASSPNGGGRRPGMETQYF. CDR3 nucleotides: TGTGCCAGCAGCCCCAACGGTGGAGGGCGGCGGCCGGGTATGGAGACCCAGTACTTC.

The chain couples TRBV15 to TRBJ2-2; TRBD1 might be the D (5 bases). The CDR3 is 13 residues long. Per germline, CDR1 LNHNV and CDR2 YYDKDF (reference sequence). The V end was cut by 0 bases, the J end by 13 bases, with 12 bases between. The CDR3 nucleotides read TGTGCCACCAGCAGAGATACCCAGGGTGTGCTGTTTTTT. Translated, it gives CATSRDTQGVLFF. The variable domain in full, with the rest retrieved from reference TRBV15 and TRBJ2-2, is DAMVIQNPRYQVTQFGKPVTLSCSQTLNHNVMYWYQQKSSQAPKLLFHYYDKDFNNEADTPDNFQSRRPNTSFCFLDIRSPGLGDTAMYLCATSRDTQGVLFFGEGSRLTVL.

This clone was detected only once. DNA of the CDR3: TGCGCCAGCAGTGAAGAGGGACAGGGGACCTACGAGCAGTACTTC. Translation: CASSEEGQGTYEQYF. The rearrangement joins TRBV10-1 to TRBJ2-7; 10 bases match TRBD1. This CDR3 is built from 15 residues. The V gene's germline CDR1 is WNHNN and CDR2 SYGVQD (reference sequence). J lost 2 bases, V lost 3 bases, and 4 bases had no gene match.

The CDR3 loop reads CASSFLGSEAFF. Written as DNA, the CDR3 is TGTGCCAGCAGCTTTCTAGGCAGTGAAGCTTTCTTT. The chain couples TRBV28 to TRBJ1-1, with D unclear. V was pared by 6 bases and J by 7 bases, with 12 bases between. Germline V gene data show CDR1 as MDHEN and CDR2 as SYDVKM. The CDR3 extends over 12 amino acids.

The chain carries TRBV19 and TRBJ2-4; 10 nucleotides line up with TRBD1. The germline V gene encodes CDR1 LNHDA and CDR2 SQIVND (reference sequence). V lost 5 bases to trimming and J lost 7 bases; unmatched junction nucleotides: 8. The CDR3 has 15 amino acids. In DNA form, the CDR3 reads TGTGCCAGTAGTCCGACCGGGACAGGGGCGAACATTCAGTACTTC. It specifies CASSPTGTGANIQYF.